The TCR beta chain under discussion was sequenced for a study of CD8+CD57+ T cells in acquired aplastic anemia. Points from the study as a whole: No significant patient-versus-control difference appeared in CD8+ Simpson's diversity.

The CDR3 extends over 11 amino acids. Trimming removed 4 bases at V and 4 bases at J, with 3 bases between. CDR1 and CDR2 from the germline V gene are KGHDR and SFDVKD. It was patients with CD8+CD57+ cell expansion by flow cytometry who were chosen for sequencing. The template used for profiling TCR beta VDJ and CDR3 was genomic DNA. TCRdb re-called the reads through MiXCR, storing one row per CDR3 protein. The sample shows over 150,000 distinct CDR3 sequences, roughly 50% of them seen only once. The table lists this clonotype with a few counts. Antigen: not known. V is TRBV24-1 and J is TRBJ2-5; D is uncertain. The sequence was collected from a human donor with aplastic anemia. The sample taken for sequencing was sorted CD4+, CD8+, or CD8+CD57+ T cells (not recorded which) from PBMCs. CDR3 DNA: TGTGCCACCAGTGAGGGAGAGACCCAGTACTTC. Protein: CATSEGETQYF.